A single sample gave rise to the 19 T cell receptor beta chains below, sequenced in a study of cytomegalovirus exposure and HLA in healthy donors. Primers: 60 Vbeta forward and 13 Jbeta reverse. The table came from immunoSEQ multiplex PCR; TCRdb's copy has only in-frame clones and leaves some out. The sample contains 99,000 or so clones, less than 80% of which appear only once. The sample taken for sequencing was PBMCs. The receptors here all came from a young man in good health and CMV-seronegative.

The CDR3, as DNA: TGTGCCAGCAGCACGGGACTATCCTACGAGCAGTACTTC. Its protein product is CASSTGLSYEQYF. The chain recombines TRBV27 with TRBJ2-7, with TRBD2 matching over 7 bases. The germline CDR1 and CDR2 sequences are MNHEY and SMNVEV (reference sequence). The CDR3 contains 13 residues. The trim removed 6 bases at V and 1 base at J, leaving 3 bases unmatched.

This clone was seen only once. V is TRBV7-9 and J is TRBJ1-1, with a tentative D call TRBD1 (5 bases). V lost 3 bases to trimming and J lost 4 bases, with 18 bases between them. The CDR3 is 16 amino acids. Germline V lookup: CDR1 SEHNR, CDR2 FQNEAQ (reference sequence). This chain's CDR3 is CASSLGPQGGSTEAFF. For the CDR3, the DNA is TGTGCCAGCAGCTTGGGCCCTCAGGGAGGGAGCACTGAAGCTTTCTTT.

A remark on this clone: The sample carries other DNA sequences with the same CDR3. The chain combines TRBV7-8 with TRBJ2-2; D remains unclear. The CDR3 is made up of 12 amino acids. Germline V gene data show CDR1 as SGHVS and CDR2 as FQNEAQ. Between the trimmed V and J ends, which lost 5 bases and 5 bases, there was a span of 6 bases. CDR3 DNA sequence: TGTGCCAGCAGCCTCGTAACCGGGGAGCTGTTTTTT. Translated: CASSLVTGELFF.

The rearrangement joins TRBV27 to TRBJ1-2; no definite D call. The CDR3 spans 14 residues. With 6 bases removed from V and 1 base from J, the gap between germline ends came to 12 bases. The germline V gene has CDR1 MNHEY and CDR2 SMNVEV (reference sequence). CDR3: CASRPYSGNYGYTF. The CDR3 coding sequence is TGTGCCAGCAGGCCCTATTCGGGTAACTATGGCTACACCTTC.

The sample holds one count of this clone. The V and J genes are TRBV6-6 and TRBJ2-1; TRBD2 might be the D (7 bases). CDR1 is MNHNY and CDR2 is SVGAGI in the germline V gene (reference sequence). The V end lost 2 bases, the J end lost 0 bases, and 11 bases lay between the germline ends. The CDR3 is made up of 16 amino acids. CDR3 DNA: TGTGCCAGCAGTTACGGTGGGGGGGCCTCCTACAATGAGCAGTTCTTC. Translating gives CASSYGGGASYNEQFF.

The chain recombines TRBV5-1 with TRBJ2-3; 7 nucleotides match TRBD2. This CDR3 has 21 residues. V lost 0 bases and J lost 2; bases outside the gene matches: 21. Per the germline V gene, CDR1 is SGHRS and CDR2 is YFSETQ. CDR3 region: CASSLAGVQRESHLFTDTQYF. CDR3 bases: TGCGCCAGCAGCTTGGCTGGGGTACAGCGGGAATCCCACCTTTTCACAGATACGCAGTATTTT.

The table lists this clone with a few counts. The CDR3 nucleotides read TGTGCCACATCAATGGGGCCTCAAGAGACCCAGTACTTC. Translated: CATSMGPQETQYF. The chain carries TRBV6-4 and TRBJ2-5; a weak D match, TRBD1 (5 bases). This CDR3 is built from 13 residues. V lost 10 bases and J 2 bases, leaving 14 bases between the germline ends. The germline V gene encodes CDR1 MRHNA and CDR2 SNTAGT.

The chain is built from TRBV5-1 and TRBJ2-3; TRBD1 agrees at 12 bases. Trimming at V came to 5 bases and at J to 4 bases, leaving 14 bases not matched to a gene. The CDR3 is made up of 18 amino acids. Germline V gene lookup returns CDR1 SGHRS and CDR2 YFSETQ. The CDR3 DNA reads TGCGCCAGCAGTTATGATAGAGGGACAGGGGGCAGCGCAGATACGCAGTATTTT. Its translation is CASSYDRGTGGSADTQYF.

This CDR3 reads CAISGLDMDEQFF. In nucleotides, the CDR3 is TGTGCCATCAGTGGACTGGACATGGATGAGCAGTTCTTC. The chain combines TRBV10-3 with TRBJ2-1; a possible D gene is TRBD1 (5 bases). CDR1 is ENHRY and CDR2 is SYGVKD in the germline V gene. V was cut by 4 bases and J by 8 bases, with 12 bases left in between. The CDR3 loop spans 13 amino acids.

This chain joins TRBV4-2 and TRBJ2-5; 13 bases are a match to TRBD2. The germline CDR1 and CDR2 sequences are LGHNA and YNFKEQ. The CDR3 loop spans 17 amino acids. V shed 3 bases and J 5 bases; nucleotides not matched to a gene: 9. CDR3 sequence: CASSQGLAGQDVETQYF. CDR3 DNA: TGTGCCAGCAGCCAGGGACTAGCGGGGCAGGACGTTGAGACCCAGTACTTC.

This clone was recorded once. V usage is TRBV30 and J usage is TRBJ2-1; 10 nucleotides match TRBD1. CDR1 and CDR2 from the germline V gene are GTSNPN and SVGIG (reference sequence). V trimming: 7 bases; J trimming: 3 bases; junction bases outside the gene matches: 3. The CDR3 has 13 amino acids. The CDR3 DNA sequence: TGTGCCTTCCGGGACAGGGGCTACAATGAGCAGTTCTTC. The encoded protein is CAFRDRGYNEQFF.

The CDR3 reads CASSQDTGTYEQYF. CDR3 bases: TGCGCCAGCAGCCAAGATACAGGAACCTACGAGCAGTACTTC. The rearrangement uses TRBV4-3 and TRBJ2-7, with D maybe TRBD1 (5 bases). The CDR3 spans 14 residues. Between the trimmed V and J ends, which lost 0 bases and 2 bases, there was a span of 8 bases. From germline, CDR1 is LGHNA and CDR2 YSLEER.

The rearrangement links TRBV9 to TRBJ1-5; a weak D match, TRBD1 (5 bases). Germline CDR1 SGDLS, CDR2 YYNGEE. Between the trimmed V and J ends, which lost 0 bases and 4 bases, there was a span of 8 bases. The CDR3 is 14 amino acids. The CDR3 is CASSVGSGNQPQHF. For the CDR3, the DNA is TGTGCCAGCAGCGTAGGTTCAGGGAATCAGCCCCAGCATTTT.

The chain joins TRBV7-2 to TRBJ1-1, with 7 positions matching TRBD1. CDR3 length: 12 residues. After removal of 5 bases from V and 10 bases from J, the junction contained 7 bases not matched to a gene. CDR1 is SGHTA, CDR2 FQGNSA, per germline. The CDR3 is CASSHLTGTAFF. The CDR3 coding sequence is TGTGCCAGCAGCCATCTGACAGGGACAGCTTTCTTT.

The chain uses TRBV7-9 and TRBJ2-1; TRBD2 agrees at 8 bases. The CDR3 covers 12 residues. The junction had 1 base not matched to a gene; V was cut back by 5 bases and J by 7 bases. Germline V CDR1 and CDR2: SEHNR, FQNEAQ (reference sequence). The CDR3 sequence: CASSPGGNEQFF. The CDR3 DNA follows: TGTGCCAGCAGCCCGGGAGGGAATGAGCAGTTCTTC.

J is TRBJ2-7 and V is TRBV28, with D perhaps matching TRBD2 (5 bases). The CDR3 extends over 11 amino acids. V was clipped by 4 bases and J by 7 bases, with 8 bases between them. CDR1 and CDR2 (germline): MDHEN, SYDVKM. The CDR3 nucleotides are TGTGCCAGCAGTTCCCGAGGGGAGCAGTACTTC. It codes for CASSSRGEQYF.

V and J are TRBV7-2 and TRBJ1-1; D perhaps matches TRBD1 (5 bases). Germline loops: CDR1 SGHTA, CDR2 FQGNSA. This CDR3 is built from 15 residues. V was trimmed by 5 bases and J by 0 bases, leaving 13 bases between them. In DNA form, the CDR3 reads TGTGCCAGCAGCCCGGGGGGGTTCATGAACACTGAAGCTTTCTTT. Translated: CASSPGGFMNTEAFF.

The rearrangement joins TRBV19 to TRBJ2-3; TRBD1 aligns across 10 bases. The CDR3 is 15 amino acids. Germline V CDR1 and CDR2: LNHDA, SQIVND (reference sequence). J lost 3 bases, V lost 9 bases, and 9 bases had no gene match. The DNA for the CDR3 is TGTGCCAGCGCAATCCGGGACAGGGGTACAGATACGCAGTATTTT. The encoded protein is CASAIRDRGTDTQYF.

Concerning this clone itself: One end of the junction varies from germline; a read error may be responsible. The V gene is TRBV15, the J gene TRBJ2-7; a weak D match, TRBD1 (5 bases). CDR3 length: 12 amino acids. CDR1 LNHNV and CDR2 YYDKDF come from the germline V gene (reference sequence). CDR3 sequence (DNA): TGTGCCACCAGCGGGGCCTCCCACGAGCAGTACTTC. Its translation: CATSGASHEQYF.